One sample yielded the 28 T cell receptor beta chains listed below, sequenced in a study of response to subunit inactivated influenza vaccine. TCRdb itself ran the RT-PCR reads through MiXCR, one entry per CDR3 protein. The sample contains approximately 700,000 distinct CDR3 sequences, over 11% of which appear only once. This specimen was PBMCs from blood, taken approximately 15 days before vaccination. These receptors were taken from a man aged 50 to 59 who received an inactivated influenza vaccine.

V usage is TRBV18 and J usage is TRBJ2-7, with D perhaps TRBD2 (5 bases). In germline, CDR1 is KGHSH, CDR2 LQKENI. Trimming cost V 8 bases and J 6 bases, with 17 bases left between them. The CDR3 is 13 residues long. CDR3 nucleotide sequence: TGTGCCAGCCGGGATTTGCCCCGGGCCGAGCAGTACTTC. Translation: CASRDLPRAEQYF.

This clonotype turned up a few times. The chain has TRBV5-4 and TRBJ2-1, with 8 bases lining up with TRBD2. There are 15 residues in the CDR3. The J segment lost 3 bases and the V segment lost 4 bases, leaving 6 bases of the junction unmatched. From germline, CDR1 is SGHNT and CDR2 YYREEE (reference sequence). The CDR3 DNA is TGTGCCAGCAGCCGGAGCGGGAGAAACTACAATGAGCAGTTCTTC. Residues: CASSRSGRNYNEQFF.

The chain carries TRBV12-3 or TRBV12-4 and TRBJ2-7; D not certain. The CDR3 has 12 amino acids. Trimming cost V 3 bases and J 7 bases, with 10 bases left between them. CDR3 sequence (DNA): TGTGCCAGCAGTTTTTGGTCCGGGGAGCAGTACTTC. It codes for CASSFWSGEQYF.

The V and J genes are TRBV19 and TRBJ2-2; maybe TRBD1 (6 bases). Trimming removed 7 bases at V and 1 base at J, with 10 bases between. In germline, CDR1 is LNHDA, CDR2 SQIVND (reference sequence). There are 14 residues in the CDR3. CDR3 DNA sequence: TGTGCCAGTACCGCGACAGGGAACACCGGGGAGCTGTTTTTT. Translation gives CASTATGNTGELFF.

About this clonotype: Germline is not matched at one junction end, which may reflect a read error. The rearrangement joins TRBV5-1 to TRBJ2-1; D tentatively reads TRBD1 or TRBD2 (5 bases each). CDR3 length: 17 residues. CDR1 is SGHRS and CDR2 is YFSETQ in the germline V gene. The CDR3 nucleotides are TGCGCTAGCAGCTTGGCCAAATTGGGACCCTTTTACAATGAGCAGTTCTTC. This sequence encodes CASSLAKLGPFYNEQFF.

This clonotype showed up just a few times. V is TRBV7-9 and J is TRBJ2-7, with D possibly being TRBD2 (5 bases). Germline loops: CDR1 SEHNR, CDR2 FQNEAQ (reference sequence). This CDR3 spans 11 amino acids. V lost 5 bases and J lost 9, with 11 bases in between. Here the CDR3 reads CASSPAGRQYF. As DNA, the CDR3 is TGTGCCAGCAGCCCGGCGGGCAGGCAGTACTTC. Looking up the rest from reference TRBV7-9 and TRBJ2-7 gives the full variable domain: DTGVSQNPRHKITKRGQNVTFRCDPISEHNRLYWYRQTLGQGPEFLTYFQNEAQLEKSRLLSDRFSAERPKGSFSTLEIQRTEQGDSAMYLCASSPAGRQYFGPGTRLTVT.

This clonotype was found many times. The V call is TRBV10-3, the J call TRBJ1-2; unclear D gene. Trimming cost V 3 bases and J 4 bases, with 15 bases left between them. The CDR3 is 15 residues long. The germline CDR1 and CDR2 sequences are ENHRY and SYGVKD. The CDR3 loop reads CAISESSGRSYGYTF. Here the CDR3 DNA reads TGTGCCATCAGTGAATCGAGCGGGAGGAGCTATGGCTACACCTTC.

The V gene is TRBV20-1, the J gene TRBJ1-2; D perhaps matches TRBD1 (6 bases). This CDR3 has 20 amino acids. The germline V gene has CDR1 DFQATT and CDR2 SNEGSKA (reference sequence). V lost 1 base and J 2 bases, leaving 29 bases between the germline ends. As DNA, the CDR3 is TGCAGTGCTAGAGGTCCCTCAGGGGATGAGGGCCATCCAAAGAACTATGGCTACACCTTC. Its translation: CSARGPSGDEGHPKNYGYTF.

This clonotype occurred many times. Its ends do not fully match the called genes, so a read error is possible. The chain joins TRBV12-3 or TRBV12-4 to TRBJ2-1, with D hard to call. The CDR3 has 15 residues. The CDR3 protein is CASSLTSGAYNEQFF. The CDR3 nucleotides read TGCGCCAGCAGCCTCACCTCAGGCGCCTACAATGAGCAGTTCTTC.

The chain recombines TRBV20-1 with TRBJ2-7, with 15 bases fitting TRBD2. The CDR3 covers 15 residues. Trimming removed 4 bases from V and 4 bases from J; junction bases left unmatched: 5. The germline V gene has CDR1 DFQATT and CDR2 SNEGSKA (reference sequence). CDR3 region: CSATEGLAGGYEQYF. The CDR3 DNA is TGCAGTGCTACCGAGGGACTAGCGGGAGGATACGAGCAGTACTTC.

The CDR3 DNA reads as TGTGCCAGCAGCCAAGATAGGGCCGCTAGCGGGGGCACAGATACGCAGTATTTT. It is translated as CASSQDRAASGGTDTQYF. The rearrangement uses TRBV4-2 and TRBJ2-3, with 9 bases lining up with TRBD2. The CDR3 spans 18 residues. V gave up 0 bases and J gave up 1 base; unmatched junction bases: 8. Germline V gives CDR1 LGHNA, CDR2 YNFKEQ.

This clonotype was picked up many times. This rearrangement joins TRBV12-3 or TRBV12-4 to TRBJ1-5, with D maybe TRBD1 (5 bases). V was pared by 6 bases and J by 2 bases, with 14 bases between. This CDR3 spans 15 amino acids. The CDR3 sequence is CASSLRDVRNQPQHF. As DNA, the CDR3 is TGTGCCAGCAGCCTCCGGGACGTCCGCAATCAGCCCCAGCATTTT.

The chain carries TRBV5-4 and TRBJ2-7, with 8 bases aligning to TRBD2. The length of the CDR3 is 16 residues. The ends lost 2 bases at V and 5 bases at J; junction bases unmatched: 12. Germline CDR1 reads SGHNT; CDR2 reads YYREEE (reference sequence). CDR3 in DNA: TGTGCCAGCAGCTTCGCTTGGGCGGGGGGAAAGGACGAGCAGTACTTC. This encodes CASSFAWAGGKDEQYF.

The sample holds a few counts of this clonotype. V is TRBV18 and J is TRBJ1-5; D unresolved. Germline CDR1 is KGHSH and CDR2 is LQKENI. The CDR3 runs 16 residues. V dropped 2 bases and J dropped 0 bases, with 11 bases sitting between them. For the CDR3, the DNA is TGTGCCAGCTCACCAACCTCAGATTCTAGCAATCAGCCCCAGCATTTT. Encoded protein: CASSPTSDSSNQPQHF.

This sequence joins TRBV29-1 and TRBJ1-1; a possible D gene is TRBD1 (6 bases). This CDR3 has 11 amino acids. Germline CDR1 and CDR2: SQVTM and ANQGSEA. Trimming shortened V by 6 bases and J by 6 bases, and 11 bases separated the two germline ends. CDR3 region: CSVPQGAEAFF. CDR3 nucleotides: TGCAGCGTGCCACAGGGAGCTGAAGCTTTCTTT.

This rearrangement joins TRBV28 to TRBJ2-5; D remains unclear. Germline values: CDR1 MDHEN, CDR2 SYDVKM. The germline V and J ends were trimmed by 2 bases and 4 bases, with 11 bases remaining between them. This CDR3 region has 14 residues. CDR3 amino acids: CASSLPGLTETQYF. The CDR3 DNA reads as TGTGCCAGCAGTTTACCGGGCCTAACAGAGACCCAGTACTTC.

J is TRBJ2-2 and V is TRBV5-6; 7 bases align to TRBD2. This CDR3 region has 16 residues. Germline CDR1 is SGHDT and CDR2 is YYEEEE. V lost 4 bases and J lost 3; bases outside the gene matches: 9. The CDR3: CASSRSGLGYTGELFF. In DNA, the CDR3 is TGTGCCAGCAGCCGGAGTGGACTAGGGTACACCGGGGAGCTGTTTTTT.

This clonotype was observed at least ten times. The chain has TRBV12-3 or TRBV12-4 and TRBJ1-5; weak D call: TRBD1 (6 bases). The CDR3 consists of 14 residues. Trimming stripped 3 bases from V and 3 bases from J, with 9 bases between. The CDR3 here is CASSFQGPNQPQHF. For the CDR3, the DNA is TGTGCCAGCAGTTTTCAGGGGCCCAATCAGCCCCAGCATTTT.

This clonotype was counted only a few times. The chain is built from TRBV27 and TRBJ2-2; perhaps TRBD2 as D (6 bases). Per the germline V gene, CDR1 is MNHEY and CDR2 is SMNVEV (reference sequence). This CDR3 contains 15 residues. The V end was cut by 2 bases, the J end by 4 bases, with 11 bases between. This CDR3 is CASSLGRDGTGELFF. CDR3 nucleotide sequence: TGTGCCAGCAGTTTAGGGCGGGATGGCACCGGGGAGCTGTTTTTT.

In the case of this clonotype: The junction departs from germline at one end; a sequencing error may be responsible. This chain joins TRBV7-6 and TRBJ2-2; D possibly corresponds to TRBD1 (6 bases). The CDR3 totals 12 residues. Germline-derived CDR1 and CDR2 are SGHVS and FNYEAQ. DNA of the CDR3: TGTGCCAGCAGCTTAGGTCGACAGGAGATGTTTTTT. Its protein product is CASSLGRQEMFF.

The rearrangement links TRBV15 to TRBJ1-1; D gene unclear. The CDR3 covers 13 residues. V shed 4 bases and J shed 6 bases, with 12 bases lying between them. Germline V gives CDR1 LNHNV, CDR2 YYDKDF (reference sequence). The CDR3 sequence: CATSTDKRSEAFF. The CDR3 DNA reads TGTGCCACCAGCACGGATAAAAGATCTGAAGCTTTCTTT.

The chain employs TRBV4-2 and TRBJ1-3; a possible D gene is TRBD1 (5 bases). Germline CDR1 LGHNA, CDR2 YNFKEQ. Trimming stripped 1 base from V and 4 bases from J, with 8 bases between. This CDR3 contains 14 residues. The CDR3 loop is CASSQGRAGNTIYF. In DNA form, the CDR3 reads TGTGCCAGCAGCCAAGGCAGGGCCGGAAACACCATATATTTT.

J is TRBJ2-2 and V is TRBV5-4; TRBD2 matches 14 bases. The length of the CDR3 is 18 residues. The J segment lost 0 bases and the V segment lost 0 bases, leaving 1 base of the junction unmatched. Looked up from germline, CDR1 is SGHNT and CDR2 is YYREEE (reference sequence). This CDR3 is CASSLGLAGGSNTGELFF. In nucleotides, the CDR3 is TGTGCCAGCAGCTTGGGACTAGCGGGGGGGTCGAACACCGGGGAGCTGTTTTTT.

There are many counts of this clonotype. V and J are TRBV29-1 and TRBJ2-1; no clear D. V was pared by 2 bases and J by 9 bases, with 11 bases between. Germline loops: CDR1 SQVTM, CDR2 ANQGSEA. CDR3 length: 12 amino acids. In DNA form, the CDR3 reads TGCAGCGTTGAAATTAGGGTGGGTGAGCAGTTCTTC. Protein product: CSVEIRVGEQFF.

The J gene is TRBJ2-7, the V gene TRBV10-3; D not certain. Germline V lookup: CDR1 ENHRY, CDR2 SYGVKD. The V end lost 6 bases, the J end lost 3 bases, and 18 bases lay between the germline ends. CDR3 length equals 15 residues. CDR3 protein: CAISPAATYIYEQYF. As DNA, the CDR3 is TGTGCCATCAGCCCAGCCGCTACCTATATCTACGAGCAGTACTTC.

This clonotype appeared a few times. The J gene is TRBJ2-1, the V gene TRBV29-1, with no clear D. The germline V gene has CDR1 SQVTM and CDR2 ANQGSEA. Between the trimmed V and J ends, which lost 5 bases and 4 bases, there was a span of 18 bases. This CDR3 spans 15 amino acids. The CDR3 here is CSVRGHGLGYNEQFF. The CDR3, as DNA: TGCAGCGTTAGAGGTCATGGGCTAGGATACAATGAGCAGTTCTTC.

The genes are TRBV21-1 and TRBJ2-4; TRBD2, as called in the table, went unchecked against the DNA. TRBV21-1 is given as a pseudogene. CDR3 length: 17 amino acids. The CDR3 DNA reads TGTGCCAGCAGCAAGGGAGGCGGAGGTAGCGAAAAAAACATTCAGTACTTC. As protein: CASSKGGGGSEKNIQYF.

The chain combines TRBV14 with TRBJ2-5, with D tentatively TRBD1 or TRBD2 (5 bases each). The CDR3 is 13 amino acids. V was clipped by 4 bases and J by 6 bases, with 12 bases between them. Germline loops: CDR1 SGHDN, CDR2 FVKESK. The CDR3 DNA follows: TGTGCCAGCAGCCGCTTCCGGGGACAGACCCAGTACTTC. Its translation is CASSRFRGQTQYF. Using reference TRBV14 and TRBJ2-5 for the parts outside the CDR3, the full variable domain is EAGVTQFPSHSVIEKGQTVTLRCDPISGHDNLYWYRRVMGKEIKFLLHFVKESKQDESGMPNNRFLAERTGGTYSTLKVQPAELEDSGVYFCASSRFRGQTQYFGPGTRLLVL.